This TCR beta chain stems from a study of T-cell memory formation after mild COVID-19. Study-level points and caveats: Contracting clones from day 15 to 85 showed balanced CD4/CD8; later expanders favored CD4+. Contracting CD4+ clones sat mainly in CM and EM; CD8+ in EMRA.

A word on this clonotype: Its antigen remains unidentified.

TCRdb redid the calling of the 5' RACE reads with MiXCR, one entry per CDR3 protein. The repertoire has hundreds of thousands of distinct CDR3 sequences, nearly 25% of them found once; the top ten carry under 15%. Germline V gene data show CDR1 as MNHEY and CDR2 as SVGAGI. The CDR3 totals 15 residues. V dropped 6 bases and J dropped 2; count of bases not matched to a gene: 7. The rearrangement joins TRBV6-5 to TRBJ1-1; TRBD1 matches at 9 bases. The sequenced sample was PBMCs or a T cell subset sorted from them (not recorded which). The TCR comes from an adult woman who had mild COVID-19 (a few samples of this study predate the infection). Cell type and time point are not known. For the CDR3, the DNA is TGTGCCAGCAGGTCGCCGGGACAGGGTAACACTGAAGCTTTCTTT. As protein: CASRSPGQGNTEAFF.